This TCR beta chain was obtained from a study of technical replicates of blood from several donors. This clone was seen a handful of times. TCRdb's table, derived via immunoSEQ multiplex PCR, lists solely in-frame clones and lacks some. This table has around 80,000 clones, about 91% appearing once. The CDR3 sequence is 15 residues long. CDR1 is KGHSH, CDR2 LQKENI, per germline. V was clipped by 4 bases and J by 6 bases, with 15 bases between them. The rearrangement uses TRBV18 and TRBJ1-4, with a possible D match to TRBD1 (6 bases). The sample consisted of T cells isolated from PBMCs. The receptor was derived from a human donor in good health. As DNA, the CDR3 is TGTGCCAGCTCACAACTTCTGACAGGTTATGAAAAACTGTTTTTT. It encodes CASSQLLTGYEKLFF. The full variable domain, its missing parts supplied by reference TRBV18 and TRBJ1-4, is NAGVMQNPRHLVRRRGQEARLRCSPMKGHSHVYWYRQLPEEGLKFMVYLQKENIIDESGMPKERFSAEFPKEGPSILRIQQVVRGDSAAYFCASSQLLTGYEKLFFGSGTQLSVL.